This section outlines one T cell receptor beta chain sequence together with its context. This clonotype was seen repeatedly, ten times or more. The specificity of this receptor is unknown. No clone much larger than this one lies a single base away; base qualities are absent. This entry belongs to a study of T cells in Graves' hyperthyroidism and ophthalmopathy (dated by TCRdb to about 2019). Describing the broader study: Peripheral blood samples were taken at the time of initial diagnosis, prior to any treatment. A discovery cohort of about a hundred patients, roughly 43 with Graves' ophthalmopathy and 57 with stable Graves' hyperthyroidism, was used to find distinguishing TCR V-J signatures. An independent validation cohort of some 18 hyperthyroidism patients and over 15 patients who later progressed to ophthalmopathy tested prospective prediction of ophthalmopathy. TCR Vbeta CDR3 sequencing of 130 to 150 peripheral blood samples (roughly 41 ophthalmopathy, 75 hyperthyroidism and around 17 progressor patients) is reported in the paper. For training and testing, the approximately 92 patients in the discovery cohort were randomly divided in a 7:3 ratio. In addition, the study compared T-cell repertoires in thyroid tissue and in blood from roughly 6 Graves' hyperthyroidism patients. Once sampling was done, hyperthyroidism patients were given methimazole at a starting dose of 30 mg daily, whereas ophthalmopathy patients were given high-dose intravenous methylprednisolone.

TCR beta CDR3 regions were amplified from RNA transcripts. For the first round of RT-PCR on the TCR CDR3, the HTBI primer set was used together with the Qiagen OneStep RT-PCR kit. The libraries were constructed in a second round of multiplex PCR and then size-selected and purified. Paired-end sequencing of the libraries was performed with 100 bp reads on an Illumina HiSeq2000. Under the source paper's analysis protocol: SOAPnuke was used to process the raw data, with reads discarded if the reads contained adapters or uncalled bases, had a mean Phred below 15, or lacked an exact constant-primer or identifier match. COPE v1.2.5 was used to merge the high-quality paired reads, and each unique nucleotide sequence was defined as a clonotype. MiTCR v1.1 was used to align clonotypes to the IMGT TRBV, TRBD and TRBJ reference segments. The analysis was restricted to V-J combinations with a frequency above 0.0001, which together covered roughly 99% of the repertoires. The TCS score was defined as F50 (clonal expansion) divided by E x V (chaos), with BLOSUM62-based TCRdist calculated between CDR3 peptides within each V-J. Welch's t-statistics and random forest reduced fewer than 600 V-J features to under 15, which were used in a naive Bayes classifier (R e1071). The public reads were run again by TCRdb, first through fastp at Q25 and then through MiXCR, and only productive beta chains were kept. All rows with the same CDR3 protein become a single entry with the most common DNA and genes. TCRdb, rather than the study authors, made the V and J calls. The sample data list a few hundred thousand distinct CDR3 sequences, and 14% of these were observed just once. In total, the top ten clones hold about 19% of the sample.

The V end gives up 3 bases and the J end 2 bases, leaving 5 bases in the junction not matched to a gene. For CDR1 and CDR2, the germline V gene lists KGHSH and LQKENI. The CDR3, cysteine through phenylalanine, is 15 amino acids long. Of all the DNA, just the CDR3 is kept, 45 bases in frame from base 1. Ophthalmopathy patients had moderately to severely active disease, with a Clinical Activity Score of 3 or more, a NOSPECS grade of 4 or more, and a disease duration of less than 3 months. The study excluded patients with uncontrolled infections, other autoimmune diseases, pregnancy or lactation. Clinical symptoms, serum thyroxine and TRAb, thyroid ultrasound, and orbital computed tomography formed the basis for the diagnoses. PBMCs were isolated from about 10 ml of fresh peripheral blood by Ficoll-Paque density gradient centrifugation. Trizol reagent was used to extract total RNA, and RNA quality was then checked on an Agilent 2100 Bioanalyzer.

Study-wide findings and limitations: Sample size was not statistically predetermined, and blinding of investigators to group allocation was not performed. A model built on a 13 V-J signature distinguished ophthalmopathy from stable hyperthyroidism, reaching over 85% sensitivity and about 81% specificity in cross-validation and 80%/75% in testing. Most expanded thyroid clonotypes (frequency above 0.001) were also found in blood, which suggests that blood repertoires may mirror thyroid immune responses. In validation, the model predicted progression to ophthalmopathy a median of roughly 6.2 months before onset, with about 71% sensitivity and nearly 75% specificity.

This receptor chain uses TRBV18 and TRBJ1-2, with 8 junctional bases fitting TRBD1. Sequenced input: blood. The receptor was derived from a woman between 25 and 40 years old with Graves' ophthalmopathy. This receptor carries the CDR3 CASSPGQGKNYGYTF. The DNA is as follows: TGTGCCAGCTCACCCGGACAGGGAAAAAACTATGGCTACACCTTC.